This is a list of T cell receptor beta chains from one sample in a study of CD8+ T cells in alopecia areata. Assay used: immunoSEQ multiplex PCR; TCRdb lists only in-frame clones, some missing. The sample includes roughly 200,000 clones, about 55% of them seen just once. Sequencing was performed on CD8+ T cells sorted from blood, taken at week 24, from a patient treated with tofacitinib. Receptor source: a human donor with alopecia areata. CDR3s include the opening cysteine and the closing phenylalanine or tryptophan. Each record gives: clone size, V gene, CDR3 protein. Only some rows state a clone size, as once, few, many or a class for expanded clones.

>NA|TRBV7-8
CASSPALIGGEGELFF
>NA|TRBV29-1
CSVSTSPSYEQYF
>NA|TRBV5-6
CASSTEASGGVYQETQYF
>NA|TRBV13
CASSPRLAGTDTQYF
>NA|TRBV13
CASSPWGAGNTEAFF
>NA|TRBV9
CASSDELSYNEQFF
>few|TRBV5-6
CASSGTRETQETQYF
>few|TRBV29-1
CSVYLTGNYEQYF
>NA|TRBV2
CASFLSGRENNSPLHF
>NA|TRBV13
CASSPLGDRASDTQYF
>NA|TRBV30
CAWDPQGREQFF
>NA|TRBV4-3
CASSQGVAITDTQYF
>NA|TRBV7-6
CASSPGQGAGNTIYF
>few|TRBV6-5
CASSSPSGGRTEAFF
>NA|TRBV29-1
CSVEDAGGEQYF
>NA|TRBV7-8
CASSITSGGDNEQFF
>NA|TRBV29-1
CSVEGQTYEQYF
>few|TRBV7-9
CASSSPRTRGGSTGELFF
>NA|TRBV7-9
CASRQTVNTEAFF
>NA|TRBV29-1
CSVAGGGSYEQYF
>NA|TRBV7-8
CASSLRQGWQPQHF
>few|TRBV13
CASSLPDRGDGYTF
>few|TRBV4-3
CASSQEWNTEAFF
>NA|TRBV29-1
CSVTGPSGEQYF
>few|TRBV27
CASSMTGVNTEAFF
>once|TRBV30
CAWSVQHPNYGYTF
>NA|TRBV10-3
CAISESSLAGGTDTQYF
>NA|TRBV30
CAWGPAYEQYF
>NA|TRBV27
CASRSPGGGLETQYF
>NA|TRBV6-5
CASSYSEEYSNQPQHF
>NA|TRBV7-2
CASSLSLGTDSYEQYF
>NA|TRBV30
CAWSTRDFMNTEAFF
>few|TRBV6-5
CASSYSGTRDQPQHF
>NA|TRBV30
CAWSTDPNNSPLHF
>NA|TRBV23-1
CAAVLQGAFNEQYF
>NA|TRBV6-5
CASSQQGSRTDTQYF
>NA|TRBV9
CASSPRQGENTEAFF
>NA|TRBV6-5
CASGETQYF
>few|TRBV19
CASSPGTHQPQHF
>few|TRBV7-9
CASSPPAGEQFF
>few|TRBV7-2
CAILLRVRYEQYF